This TCR beta chain appears in the sequencing data of a study of early T cells in non-severe SARS-CoV-2 infection. Findings and limits, study-wide: Private and CD4 specificities were missed by VDJdb matching, which favored anti-spike CD8 responses.

There are 13 residues in the CDR3. The germline V and J ends were trimmed by 5 bases and 2 bases, with 10 bases remaining between them. A remark on this clonotype: What it binds is unknown.

MiXCR was run by TCRdb on the 5' RACE reads, yielding one entry per CDR3 protein. The data show some 97,000 distinct CDR3 sequences, 11% seen once. The clonotype comes from an adult who was a healthcare worker with PCR-confirmed SARS-CoV-2 infection or an uninfected control (not recorded which). Sample: whole blood, taken at baseline. The chain uses TRBV12-3 or TRBV12-4 and TRBJ2-7; D is perhaps TRBD2 (6 bases). CDR3 in DNA: TGTGCCAGCAGTCTACGGGAGACCTACGAGCAGTACTTC. Translated, it gives CASSLRETYEQYF.